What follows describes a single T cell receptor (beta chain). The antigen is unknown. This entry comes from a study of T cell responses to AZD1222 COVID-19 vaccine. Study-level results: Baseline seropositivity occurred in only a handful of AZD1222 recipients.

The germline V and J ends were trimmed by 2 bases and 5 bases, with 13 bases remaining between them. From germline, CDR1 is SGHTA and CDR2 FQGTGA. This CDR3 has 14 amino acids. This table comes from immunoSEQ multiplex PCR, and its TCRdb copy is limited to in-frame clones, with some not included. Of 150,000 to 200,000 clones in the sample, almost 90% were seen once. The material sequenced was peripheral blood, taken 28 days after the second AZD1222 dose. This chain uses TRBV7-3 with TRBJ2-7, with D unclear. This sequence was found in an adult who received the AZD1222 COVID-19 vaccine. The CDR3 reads CASSLSGVGNEQYF. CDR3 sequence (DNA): TGTGCCAGCAGCTTATCAGGAGTGGGAAACGAGCAGTACTTC.